The clone carrying this T cell receptor beta chain was detected many times. Its matching antigen is unknown. TCRdb used MiXCR to reprocess the RT-PCR reads, holding one entry per CDR3 protein. Of a few hundred thousand distinct CDR3 sequences detected, 20% to 25% appear once; the ten largest clones hold more than 8.5%. This entry belongs to a study of response to subunit inactivated influenza vaccine. Points from the study as a whole: Researchers suggested that each seasonal influenza vaccination recruits few new T cells.

CDR3 length: 15 residues. Germline CDR1 is MNHEY and CDR2 is SVGEGT. Losses at the gene ends were 3 bases for V and 6 bases for J; bases not matched to a gene: 3. The TCR sequence derives from a man aged 45 to 70 who received an inactivated influenza vaccine. The chain combines TRBV6-2 or TRBV6-3 with TRBJ1-4, with 11 positions matching TRBD1. Here the sequenced sample was PBMCs from blood, taken around 22 months after vaccination. CDR3 DNA sequence: TGTGCCAGCAGTTATCCGGGACAGGGGGATGAAAAACTGTTTTTT. Translated, it gives CASSYPGQGDEKLFF.